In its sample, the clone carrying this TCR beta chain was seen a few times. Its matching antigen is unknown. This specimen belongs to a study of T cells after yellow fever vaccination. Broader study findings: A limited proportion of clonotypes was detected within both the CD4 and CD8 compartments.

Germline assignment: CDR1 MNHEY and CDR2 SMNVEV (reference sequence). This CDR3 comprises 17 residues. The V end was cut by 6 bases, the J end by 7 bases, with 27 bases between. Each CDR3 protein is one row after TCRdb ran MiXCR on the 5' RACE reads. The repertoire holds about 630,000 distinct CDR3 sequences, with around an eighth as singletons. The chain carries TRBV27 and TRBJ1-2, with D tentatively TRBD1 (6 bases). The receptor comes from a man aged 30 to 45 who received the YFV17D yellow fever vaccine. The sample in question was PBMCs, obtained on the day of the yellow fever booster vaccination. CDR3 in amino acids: CASSSRTVGGGPGGYTF. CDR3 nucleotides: TGTGCCAGCAGCTCGCGCACAGTGGGAGGGGGGCCGGGTGGCTACACCTTC.